Sequencing of this T cell receptor (beta chain) was carried out in a study of T-cell reconstitution after alpha-beta-depleted transplantation in children. Unique molecular identifiers were incorporated into the prepared TCRbeta library. A single record per CDR3 protein comes from TCRdb applying MiXCR to the PCR reads. In the table there are a few hundred thousand distinct CDR3 sequences, more than 20% of which are singletons. The study, taken as a whole, reports: For some patients, TCRbeta diversity was high at day 60 because of recipient T cells and thymic progenitors that survived. Alpha-beta T cells present about two months after transplant were reported to originate from several hundred expanded graft clones. Counts and diversity of T cells one year after transplant came mostly from newly produced T cells.

Remarks on this clonotype: Its antigen is unknown.

The CDR3 runs 17 residues. The germline gives CDR1 MDHEN, CDR2 SYDVKM. V lost 6 bases and J lost 5; bases outside the gene matches: 13. The sequencing here drew on PBMCs, mostly from graft donor cells, taken 360 days after TCRalphabeta/CD19-depleted stem cell transplant. The chain recombines TRBV28 with TRBJ2-5; TRBD1 aligns across 12 bases. The receptor comes from a female patient aged 2-10 years who had a stem cell transplant for congenital amegakaryocytic thrombocytopenia, so the T cells may come from the graft donor. In DNA form, the CDR3 reads TGTGCCAGCAGACCCTTTTCCGGGACAGGGGGCGGGGAGACCCAGTACTTC. Its protein is CASRPFSGTGGGETQYF.